This T cell receptor (beta chain) comes out of a study of shared clonotypes between healthy human individuals. This CDR3 is 15 amino acids long. Trimming at V came to 2 bases and at J to 4 bases, leaving 5 bases not matched to a gene. From germline, CDR1 is LGHNA and CDR2 YSLEER. Method: immunoSEQ multiplex PCR; TCRdb's copy keeps in-frame clones and lacks some. There are roughly 2,500,000 clones in the sample; 93% occur only once, and about 0.34% lies in the top ten. This rearrangement joins TRBV4-3 to TRBJ2-5; 9 bases fit TRBD1. The sequence was obtained from a man aged 18 to 35 in good health. Some clones in this sample may be carry-over from other donors' samples. The sequenced sample was naive CD4+ T cells from PBMCs. Subset meaning: CD45RA+ positively selected. This chain's CDR3 is CASSQNLDRGETQYF. CDR3 coding DNA: TGCGCCAGCAGCCAAAACCTGGACAGGGGAGAGACCCAGTACTTC.